This T cell receptor beta chain was profiled in a study of patients and donors after allogeneic stem cell transplantation (dated by TCRdb to 2019 to 2021). Worth noting for this clonotype: The target of this receptor is not known. Base qualities are missing; no much larger clone stands one base away.

Library method: RT-PCR. The sequencer was a NextSeq 550. TCRdb reprocessed the public reads (quality trimming at Q25 with fastp, clone calling with MiXCR) and kept in-frame beta chains. Rows matching on CDR3 protein sequence are summarized as one entry with the most common DNA and genes. The sample table contains more than 9,000 distinct CDR3 sequences; only one count was recorded for roughly a fifth of them. The ten largest clones represent roughly 49% of the sample. Based on the germline V gene (reference sequence), the CDR1 and CDR2 sequences are LNHDA and SQIVND. The germline ends are 15 bases apart after V is trimmed by 3 bases and J by 4 bases. From the cysteine up to the phenylalanine, the CDR3 has a length of 15 residues. Only CDR3 DNA remains: 45 bases, in frame from the first base.

This clonotype originated in a human donor who was either an allogeneic HSCT recipient or a stem cell or donor lymphocyte infusion donor (not recorded which). It is not recorded whose cells these are; they may come from a transplant donor. The chain was built from TRBV19 and TRBJ1-2; tentative D gene TRBD1, with 6 bases matching. What was sequenced was blood, either unsorted or a sorted T cell fraction (not recorded which). The bases are TGTGCCAGTAGTATGTCCGGGGGGCGTACCTATGGCTACACCTTC. Translated, this is CASSMSGGRTYGYTF. The entire variable domain, with the stretches around the CDR3 drawn from the reference TRBV19 and TRBJ1-2 proteins, is DGGITQSPKYLFRKEGQNVTLSCEQNLNHDAMYWYRQDPGQGLRLIYYSQIVNDFQKGDIAEGYSVSREKKESFPLTVTSAQKNPTAFYLCASSMSGGRTYGYTFGSGTRLTVV.